This T cell receptor (beta chain) was captured by sequencing in a study of shared clonotypes between healthy human individuals. Only in-frame clones appear in the TCRdb table, and some are missing; sequencing was by immunoSEQ multiplex PCR. The sample shows 760,000 or so clones, 90% to 98% of them seen only once. Naive CD8 populations comprised CD45RO-negative cells positively selected for CCR7, excluding terminally differentiated effector memory CD45RA+ cells. Study outcomes and limitations: Clonotypes shared by all four sorted-subset donors had higher generation probabilities than non-shared clonotypes.

This clone was seen once. The antigen remains undetermined. Different DNA sequences within this sample yield the same CDR3. The origin of this receptor is a man aged 30 to 45 in good health. The sample taken for sequencing was naive CD8+ T cells sorted from blood.

CDR3 in amino acids: CASSSGYEQYF. DNA for the CDR3: TGTGCCAGCAGCTCAGGGTACGAGCAGTACTTC. The V call is TRBV27, the J call TRBJ2-7; D might be TRBD1 (5 bases). This CDR3 has 11 amino acids. V lost 6 bases to trimming and J lost 4 bases, with 7 bases between them. CDR1 and CDR2 (germline): MNHEY, SMNVEV (reference sequence).